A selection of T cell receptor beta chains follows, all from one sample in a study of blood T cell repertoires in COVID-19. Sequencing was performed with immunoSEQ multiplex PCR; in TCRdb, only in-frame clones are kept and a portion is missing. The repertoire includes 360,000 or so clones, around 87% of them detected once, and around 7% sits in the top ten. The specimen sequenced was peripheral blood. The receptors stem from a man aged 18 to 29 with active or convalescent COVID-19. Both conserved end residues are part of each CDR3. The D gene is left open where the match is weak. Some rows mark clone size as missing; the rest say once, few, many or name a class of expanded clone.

DNA: TGCGCCAGCAGCCCGGACAGGGGAACCGGGGAGCTGTTTTTT; CDR3: CASSPDRGTGELFF; V: TRBV5-1; size: -; J: TRBJ2-2; D: TRBD1
DNA: TGTGCCAGTAGTATAAGGGACAGGGGGACCCTCATCAGGCCCCAGCATTTT; CDR3: CASSIRDRGTLIRPQHF; V: TRBV19; size: -; J: TRBJ1-5; D: TRBD1
DNA: TGTGCCAGCAGCTTTGGCGGGATGAGCTACAATGAGCAGTTCTTC; CDR3: CASSFGGMSYNEQFF; V: TRBV7-9; size: once; J: TRBJ2-1; D: -
DNA: TGCGCCAGCAGCCAAGATAGGGGATACGAGCAGTACTTC; CDR3: CASSQDRGYEQYF; V: TRBV4-3; size: -; J: TRBJ2-7; D: -
DNA: TGTGCCAGCAGCCGGACTAGCGGTAGCACAGATACGCAGTATTTT; CDR3: CASSRTSGSTDTQYF; V: TRBV7-8; size: -; J: TRBJ2-3; D: TRBD2
DNA: TGTGCCAGCAGCCCTCATTTGGCGGGAGATTTAGATACGCAGTATTTT; CDR3: CASSPHLAGDLDTQYF; V: TRBV9; size: few; J: TRBJ2-3; D: TRBD2
DNA: TGTGCCAGTAGGACGAACGGGGGTGGCACTGAAGCTTTCTTT; CDR3: CASRTNGGGTEAFF; V: TRBV19; size: -; J: TRBJ1-1; D: -
DNA: TGTGCCAGCGGACAGGTTCAGGACACCATATATTTT; CDR3: CASGQVQDTIYF; V: TRBV6-5; size: -; J: TRBJ1-3; D: TRBD1
DNA: TGTGCCAGCAGCCCAGGAAGCGGAGGGATGGATACGCAGTATTTT; CDR3: CASSPGSGGMDTQYF; V: TRBV2; size: -; J: TRBJ2-3; D: -
DNA: TGCGCCAGCAGCCGCGTACAGGGGGCCGCGGAGACCCAGTACTTC; CDR3: CASSRVQGAAETQYF; V: TRBV4-3; size: -; J: TRBJ2-5; D: TRBD1
DNA: TGTGCCAGCAGCCCATTTGAAACGGGGGCTGGAAACACCATATATTTT; CDR3: CASSPFETGAGNTIYF; V: TRBV7-8; size: once; J: TRBJ1-3; D: -
DNA: TGTGCCAGCAGCCCCATCCGGGACAGGGGAGCCAAAAACATTCAGTACTTC; CDR3: CASSPIRDRGAKNIQYF; V: TRBV11-2; size: -; J: TRBJ2-4; D: TRBD1
DNA: TGTGCCAGCAGTAGGGACAGCCTCAGCAATCAGCCCCAGCATTTT; CDR3: CASSRDSLSNQPQHF; V: TRBV28; size: -; J: TRBJ1-5; D: TRBD1
DNA: TGTGCCAGCAGCTTGGCCGGGAGGGGGAATGGGGATACGCAGTATTTT; CDR3: CASSLAGRGNGDTQYF; V: TRBV5-4; size: -; J: TRBJ2-3; D: TRBD2
DNA: TGTGCCAGCAGCCAAGCAATGAACACTGAAGCTTTCTTT; CDR3: CASSQAMNTEAFF; V: TRBV14; size: -; J: TRBJ1-1; D: -
DNA: TGTGCCAGCAGCCCGCCGACTAGTTATTACGCAGATACGCAGTATTTT; CDR3: CASSPPTSYYADTQYF; V: TRBV7-9; size: -; J: TRBJ2-3; D: -
DNA: TGTGCCAGTAGTTTCACAGGGAGCTACGAGCAGTACTTC; CDR3: CASSFTGSYEQYF; V: TRBV19; size: -; J: TRBJ2-7; D: -
DNA: TGTGCCAGCAGCCCCCAGGGGAGCTATGGCTACACCTTC; CDR3: CASSPQGSYGYTF; V: TRBV25-1; size: once; J: TRBJ1-2; D: -
DNA: TGTGCCTCGACTAGTCGAGATACGCAGTATTTT; CDR3: CASTSRDTQYF; V: TRBV28; size: -; J: TRBJ2-3; D: -
DNA: TGTGCCAGCAGCTTGGTAGGGACAGAAGAGACCCAGTACTTC; CDR3: CASSLVGTEETQYF; V: TRBV5-6; size: -; J: TRBJ2-5; D: TRBD1
DNA: TGTGCCAGCAATCCACAGGCCCACTATGGCTACACCTTC; CDR3: CASNPQAHYGYTF; V: TRBV28; size: -; J: TRBJ1-2; D: -
DNA: TGTGCCAGCAGCTTAGGCCAGGCAGATACGCAGTATTTT; CDR3: CASSLGQADTQYF; V: TRBV7-8; size: -; J: TRBJ2-3; D: -
DNA: TGCGCCAGCAGCCAAGAGCGGGACCAGCCCCAGCATTTT; CDR3: CASSQERDQPQHF; V: TRBV4-1; size: -; J: TRBJ1-5; D: -
DNA: TGTGCCAGCTCACCACGGGAGGCCTATGGCTACACCTTC; CDR3: CASSPREAYGYTF; V: TRBV18; size: -; J: TRBJ1-2; D: -
DNA: TGCGCCAGCAGCCCAGCGGGGACAGGGTCCGACTATGGCTACACCTTC; CDR3: CASSPAGTGSDYGYTF; V: TRBV4-1; size: -; J: TRBJ1-2; D: TRBD1
DNA: TGTGCCAGCAGTTACGTGGCGGGAAGGGGAGATGAGCAGTTCTTC; CDR3: CASSYVAGRGDEQFF; V: TRBV6-5; size: -; J: TRBJ2-1; D: -
DNA: TGTGCCAGCAGTTTTGGGACAGGGGTTGATTCACCCCTCCACTTT; CDR3: CASSFGTGVDSPLHF; V: TRBV27; size: -; J: TRBJ1-6; D: TRBD1
DNA: TGTGCCAGCAGCTGGACAGGGTCCAAGCGAACCACAGATACGCAGTATTTT; CDR3: CASSWTGSKRTTDTQYF; V: TRBV5-4; size: -; J: TRBJ2-3; D: TRBD1
DNA: TGTGCCAGCAGCTTACTCAGCGGGAGGGCCCGTGAGACCCAGTACTTC; CDR3: CASSLLSGRARETQYF; V: TRBV7-8; size: -; J: TRBJ2-5; D: TRBD2
DNA: TGTGCCATCACTAGCGGGGGCTCCTACGAGCAGTACTTC; CDR3: CAITSGGSYEQYF; V: TRBV10-3; size: -; J: TRBJ2-7; D: TRBD2
DNA: TGTGCCAGCAGCAAGACAGGGGGTAGCAATCAGCCCCAGCATTTT; CDR3: CASSKTGGSNQPQHF; V: TRBV7-2; size: once; J: TRBJ1-5; D: TRBD1
DNA: TGTGCCAGCAGAGAGGGACAGGGGATGAACTACGAGCAGTACTTC; CDR3: CASREGQGMNYEQYF; V: TRBV5-5; size: -; J: TRBJ2-7; D: TRBD1
DNA: TGTGCCAGCAGCCGGACAGGGTCCTCTGGAAACACCATATATTTT; CDR3: CASSRTGSSGNTIYF; V: TRBV28; size: -; J: TRBJ1-3; D: TRBD1
DNA: TGTGCCAGCAGCTTAGGGGGGAGGCCACCAGATACGCAGTATTTT; CDR3: CASSLGGRPPDTQYF; V: TRBV7-3; size: -; J: TRBJ2-3; D: -
DNA: TGTGCCAGCAGCTTATTAGACAGGGGGAATTCACCCCTCCACTTT; CDR3: CASSLLDRGNSPLHF; V: TRBV7-2; size: once; J: TRBJ1-6; D: TRBD1
DNA: TGTGCCAGCAGTTACCAGGTCCGGGCGGACCGGAGGGCTTTCTTT; CDR3: CASSYQVRADRRAFF; V: TRBV6-5; size: -; J: TRBJ1-1; D: -
DNA: TGTGCCAGCAGTCCGGACAGGGGGCGCCTCGGGGAGCTGTTTTTT; CDR3: CASSPDRGRLGELFF; V: TRBV28; size: -; J: TRBJ2-2; D: TRBD1